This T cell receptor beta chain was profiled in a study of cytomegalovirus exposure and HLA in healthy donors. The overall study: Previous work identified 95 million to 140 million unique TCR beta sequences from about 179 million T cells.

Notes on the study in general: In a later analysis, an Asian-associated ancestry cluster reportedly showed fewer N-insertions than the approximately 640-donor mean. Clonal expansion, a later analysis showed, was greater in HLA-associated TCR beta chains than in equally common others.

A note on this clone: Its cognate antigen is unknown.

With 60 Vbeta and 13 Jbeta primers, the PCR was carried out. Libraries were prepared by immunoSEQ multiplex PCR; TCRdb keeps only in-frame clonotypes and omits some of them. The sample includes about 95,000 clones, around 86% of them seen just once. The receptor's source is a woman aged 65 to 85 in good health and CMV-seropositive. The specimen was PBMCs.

This CDR3 is CAWSVGLAGINEQFF. For the CDR3, the DNA is TGTGCCTGGAGTGTAGGGTTAGCGGGCATCAATGAGCAGTTCTTC. The rearrangement uses TRBV30 and TRBJ2-1, with 7 bases that match TRBD2. After removal of 0 bases from V and 6 bases from J, the junction contained 8 bases not matched to a gene. CDR1 is GTSNPN and CDR2 is SVGIG in the germline V gene (reference sequence). The CDR3 length is 15 residues.